A single T cell receptor (beta chain) is shown here with its context. Its antigen remains unidentified. From each donor, a roughly 2.5 ml peripheral blood sample was collected into PAXgene tubes and kept at -80 degrees C. Without any T cell sorting, total RNA was extracted from whole blood using the PAXgene blood miRNA kit on an automated QIAcube. Peripheral blood from monozygotic twin pairs who were concordant or discordant for inflammatory bowel disease underwent deep TCRalpha and TCRbeta repertoire profiling using unique molecular barcoding. Smoking habits were recorded for all twin pairs, and each individual was classified as a current, former or never smoker. The library came from 5' RACE. Each TCR library was prepared from roughly 3,800 ng of total RNA. For each sample, cDNA was synthesized in eight separate reactions using SMARTScribe reverse transcriptase. During cDNA synthesis, template switching was used to introduce unique molecular identifiers that contained a 6-nucleotide sample barcode. TCRalpha and TCRbeta cDNA was amplified in two nested PCRs of about 16 and 10 cycles, and bead purification was carried out after each PCR. Before amplification, cDNA was treated with uracil DNA-glycosylase and purified using the QIAquick PCR purification kit. The second PCR was the step at which Illumina TruSeq-compatible adapters and sample-specific barcodes were added. TapeStation and Qubit were used to check library quality and concentration, and 4.5 to 5 ng of each library was pooled. The pooled libraries were sequenced with 2 x 100 bp reads and custom sequencing primers on an Illumina HiSeq2500 single-index Rapid Run. In the source study's methods: PCR and sequencing errors were corrected by UMI-based consensus assembly using MiGEC version 1.2.6. MiXCR version 2.1.1 was used to carry out V(D)J alignment, clonotype assembly and CDR3 extraction. To normalise gene usage, clonotype sharing and MAIT/NKT TCR abundance, the analysis used the top 1000, 10 000 and 20 000 clonotypes per sample. Diversity was computed as the inverse Simpson index with the vegan R package after downsampling to 27 000 UMIs. Paired Mann-Whitney U tests on discordant twin pairs were used, with Benjamini-Hochberg multiple-testing correction. TCRdb reprocessed the reads and lists each CDR3 protein sequence as a single entry, with no DNA. TCRdb assigned the V and J calls; the authors' analysis was not used. The sample table gives around 370,000 distinct CDR3 sequences. The top ten constitute 2.5% to 3% of the sample.

These data are taken from a study of monozygotic twins with inflammatory bowel disease (dated by TCRdb to the late 2010s). About the study as a whole: A total of 28 monozygotic twin pairs were included in the full study, comprising nine German pairs (four IBD-concordant, five IBD-discordant) and 19 IBD-discordant Danish pairs. Disease-associated traits were sought mainly through comparisons between IBD patients and their genetically identical healthy co-twins within discordant pairs. Each individual had, on average, about 151 000 unique TCRalpha sequences and 181 000 unique TCRbeta sequences available for analysis.

The germline V gene (reference sequence) gives CDR1 as SGHNT and CDR2 as YYREEE. The CDR3 covers 14 residues, taking in both the cysteine and the phenylalanine. A DNA sequence was not provided. What the authors observed across the whole study: Distinction between different T cell subtypes could not be achieved in the analysis. A decrease in TCRbeta repertoire diversity, as measured by inverse Simpson index, was observed in IBD patients compared with their healthy co-twins. No single strong signal or clonotype linked to IBD turned up in the results, so the idea that one exists was not supported. IBD patients shared fewer clonotypes with other individuals than healthy twins did, most markedly in patients showing signs of disease activity. Repertoire similarity did not differ between concordant and discordant twins, which could be due to limited statistical power. Background noise and inter-individual variability may have been introduced into the repertoires by the differing immunosuppressive treatments among patients.

The V and J segments used are TRBV5-4 and TRBJ1-1; checking the TCRdb D call of TRBD1 is not possible without DNA. This receptor was identified in a human donor with ulcerative colitis or Crohn's disease, or a healthy co-twin of an affected twin (not recorded which). Sequencing was carried out using blood. CDR3 protein: CASSTTGGGTEAFF.